The rows below give T cell receptor beta chains drawn from one sample of a study of blood T cell repertoires in COVID-19. The repertoire was sequenced with immunoSEQ multiplex PCR; TCRdb's copy has only in-frame clones and lacks some. The sample has under 50,000 clones; around 90% are singletons. Sequencing used peripheral blood. The receptors here all came from a man between 65 and 85 years old with active COVID-19. CDR3s include the opening cysteine and the closing phenylalanine or tryptophan. A D gene is named only where the DNA matches it firmly. Where a row states a size, it is once, few, many or the class of an expanded clone; other rows omit it.

CDR3	DNA	J	size	V	D
CASSSQGQGAYEQYF	TGTGCCAGTAGTAGTCAGGGACAGGGGGCCTACGAGCAGTACTTC	TRBJ2-7	.	TRBV19	TRBD1
CASSTDRGETQYF	TGTGCCAGTAGTACGGACAGGGGAGAGACCCAGTACTTC	TRBJ2-5	.	TRBV19	TRBD1
CASSFRPSGRVYEQYF	TGTGCCAGCAGTTTTCGTCCCAGCGGGAGGGTCTACGAGCAGTACTTC	TRBJ2-7	.	TRBV27	TRBD2
CASSSEGAMNTEAFF	TGTGCCAGCAGCAGTGAGGGGGCGATGAACACTGAAGCTTTCTTT	TRBJ1-1	.	TRBV3-1/TRBV3-2	TRBD1
CASSPDRISYEQYF	TGTGCCAGCAGTCCGGACAGGATCTCCTACGAGCAGTACTTC	TRBJ2-7	.	TRBV7-8	TRBD1
CASSVPTSRWGDTDTQYF	TGTGCCAGCAGCGTACCTACTAGCCGATGGGGAGACACAGATACGCAGTATTTT	TRBJ2-3	.	TRBV9	.
CASSRGRTVTGNTIYF	TGCGCCAGCAGCCGGGGTAGGACAGTAACTGGAAACACCATATATTTT	TRBJ1-3	.	TRBV4-1	.
CASSQEGGSLNEQFF	TGTGCCAGCAGCCAAGAAGGTGGGAGTCTCAATGAGCAGTTCTTC	TRBJ2-1	.	TRBV14	.
CASSAAGLTKSNEQFF	TGTGCCAGCAGCGCTGCGGGACTAACAAAGTCCAATGAGCAGTTCTTC	TRBJ2-1	.	TRBV9	TRBD2
CASSVQGVEQYF	TGTGCCAGTAGTGTACAGGGTGTCGAGCAGTACTTC	TRBJ2-7	.	TRBV19	.
CASSQGLSSYEQYF	TGTGCCAGCAGTCAGGGGTTAAGCTCCTACGAGCAGTACTTC	TRBJ2-7	.	TRBV27	.
CASSADRKNSPLHF	TGTGCCAGCTCAGCGGACAGAAAAAATTCACCCCTCCACTTT	TRBJ1-6	.	TRBV18	.
CASSPRTSGRAGYNEQFF	TGTGCCAGCAGCCCGCGGACTAGCGGGAGGGCGGGGTACAATGAGCAGTTCTTC	TRBJ2-1	once	TRBV7-2	TRBD2
CASSLVSSGPYNEQFF	TGTGCCAGCAGCTTAGTCTCTAGCGGGCCCTACAATGAGCAGTTCTTC	TRBJ2-1	.	TRBV7-8	TRBD2
CASSDYARLNTEAFF	TGTGCCAGCAGCGATTACGCCAGATTGAACACTGAAGCTTTCTTT	TRBJ1-1	.	TRBV5-6	.
CASSTQGHEKAFF	TGTGCCAGCAGTACACAGGGACATGAGAAAGCTTTCTTT	TRBJ1-1	.	TRBV2	.
CASSYGAGGLYEQYF	TGTGCCAGCAGTTACGGCGCGGGGGGGCTCTACGAGCAGTACTTC	TRBJ2-7	.	TRBV6-2/TRBV6-3	TRBD2
CASSLARGRGYEQYF	TGTGCCAGCAGCTTGGCCAGGGGGCGCGGTTACGAGCAGTACTTC	TRBJ2-7	.	TRBV5-4	TRBD1
CASSYSGLAGQETQYF	TGTGCCAGCAGTTACTCGGGACTAGCGGGCCAAGAGACCCAGTACTTC	TRBJ2-5	.	TRBV6-2/TRBV6-3	TRBD2
CASSYTQQGLVGNYEQYF	TGTGCCAGCAGTTACACACAGCAAGGACTAGTGGGGAACTACGAGCAGTACTTC	TRBJ2-7	.	TRBV6-2/TRBV6-3	TRBD2
CASSYPGWRTGGTYEQYF	TGTGCCAGCAGTTACCCGGGTTGGAGAACCGGGGGTACCTACGAGCAGTACTTC	TRBJ2-7	.	TRBV6-2/TRBV6-3	.
CASSEGSNQPQHF	TGTGCCAGTAGTGAGGGTAGCAATCAGCCCCAGCATTTT	TRBJ1-5	.	TRBV19	.
CATSDLRTSGGNEQYF	TGTGCCACCAGTGATTTGCGGACTAGCGGGGGAAACGAGCAGTACTTC	TRBJ2-7	once	TRBV24-1	TRBD2